Below are 20 T cell receptor beta chains sequenced from a single sample in a study of cytomegalovirus exposure and HLA in healthy donors. The study ran its PCR with 60 Vbeta and 13 Jbeta primers. Only in-frame clones appear in the TCRdb table, and some are missing; sequencing was by immunoSEQ multiplex PCR. The sample consists of about 160,000 clones, about 72% of them appearing once. Sample: PBMCs. The receptors here all came from a man aged 30-40 years in good health and CMV-seropositive.

On this clone: Since the CDR3 does not end with the conserved phenylalanine or tryptophan, this likely comes from a read error. The rearrangement uses TRBV7-8 and TRBJ2-7; a possible D gene is TRBD1 (6 bases). The V end was cut by 5 bases, the J end by 3 bases, with 14 bases between. The CDR3 extends over 14 amino acids. Germline-derived CDR1 and CDR2 are SGHVS and FQNEAQ. The CDR3 coding sequence is TGTGCCAGCAGCCCCCTCGGACAGATCTACGAGCAGTACTCC. Translated: CASSPLGQIYEQYS.

The gene calls are TRBV27 and TRBJ2-3; 8 bases are a match to TRBD1. The length of the CDR3 is 15 residues. Trimming cost V 6 bases and J 0 bases; bases outside gene matches: 5. Germline lookup yields CDR1 MNHEY and CDR2 SMNVEV (reference sequence). The CDR3 DNA follows: TGTGCCAGCAGACCGGGACAGGAGAGCACAGATACGCAGTATTTT. This gives the protein CASRPGQESTDTQYF.

This clone occurred a few times. J is TRBJ2-1 and V is TRBV19; 7 bases align to TRBD1. Germline CDR1 LNHDA, CDR2 SQIVND (reference sequence). Trimming at V came to 6 bases and at J to 5 bases, leaving 10 bases not matched to a gene. The CDR3 loop spans 15 amino acids. DNA for the CDR3: TGTGCCAGTAGCTATCCGACAGGGATCCACAATGAGCAGTTCTTC. Encoded protein: CASSYPTGIHNEQFF. The full variable domain, with the rest looked up from reference TRBV19 and TRBJ2-1, is DGGITQSPKYLFRKEGQNVTLSCEQNLNHDAMYWYRQDPGQGLRLIYYSQIVNDFQKGDIAEGYSVSREKKESFPLTVTSAQKNPTAFYLCASSYPTGIHNEQFFGPGTRLTVL.

This sequence joins TRBV5-1 and TRBJ1-2, with TRBD1 matching over 7 bases. Unmatched junction bases numbered 2, after V lost 3 bases and J lost 3 bases. CDR3 length: 13 residues. In germline, CDR1 is SGHRS, CDR2 YFSETQ. Here the CDR3 reads CASSWDSHYGYTF. The CDR3 DNA reads as TGCGCCAGCAGCTGGGACAGCCACTATGGCTACACCTTC. The full variable domain, its missing parts supplied by reference TRBV5-1 and TRBJ1-2, is KAGVTQTPRYLIKTRGQQVTLSCSPISGHRSVSWYQQTPGQGLQFLFEYFSETQRNKGNFPGRFSGRQFSNSRSEMNVSTLELGDSALYLCASSWDSHYGYTFGSGTRLTVV.

V is TRBV5-4 and J is TRBJ1-3, with D unresolved. The CDR3 contains 14 residues. Per the germline V gene, CDR1 is SGHNT and CDR2 is YYREEE (reference sequence). Trimming shortened V by 4 bases and J by 0 bases, and 8 bases separated the two germline ends. The CDR3 coding sequence is TGTGCCAGCAGCCAACAGAACTCTGGAAACACCATATATTTT. Translated, it gives CASSQQNSGNTIYF.

This chain uses TRBV27 with TRBJ1-2; D perhaps matches TRBD1 (5 bases). Germline V gene sequence: CDR1 MNHEY, CDR2 SMNVEV (reference sequence). V was clipped by 3 bases and J by 4 bases, with 9 bases between them. This CDR3 is built from 13 residues. This CDR3 reads CASSFAGIYGYTF. CDR3 nucleotides: TGTGCCAGCAGTTTTGCAGGGATCTATGGCTACACCTTC.

The J gene is TRBJ2-3, the V gene TRBV15; tentatively, D is TRBD1 (6 bases). CDR1 and CDR2 from the germline V gene are LNHNV and YYDKDF (reference sequence). Deletions cut 7 bases from V and 8 bases from J, with 10 bases between. The CDR3 has 11 amino acids. The CDR3 DNA reads as TGTGCCACCAAGGGGGTGGTTACGCAGTATTTT. This encodes CATKGVVTQYF.

In its sample, this clone was seen once. The CDR3 carries no conserved terminal phenylalanine or tryptophan, so it likely arises from a read error. The rearrangement links TRBV13 to TRBJ1-2; D call uncertain. V lost 2 bases and J lost 3, with 7 bases in between. Looked up from germline, CDR1 is PRHDT and CDR2 is FYEKMQ (reference sequence). The CDR3 loop spans 13 amino acids. The CDR3 nucleotides are TGTGCCAGCAGCTTACTGGGCGACTATGGCTACACCCTC. This translates into CASSLLGDYGYTL.

Note on this clone: Other DNA sequences from this sample encode an identical CDR3 as well. In DNA form, the CDR3 reads TGCAGCGTCGGACAGGGCCAAGAGACCCAGTACTTC. This gives the protein CSVGQGQETQYF. The chain links TRBV29-1 to TRBJ2-5; 8 bases are a match to TRBD1. There are 12 residues in the CDR3. Germline lookup yields CDR1 SQVTM and CDR2 ANQGSEA. J lost 1 base, V lost 6 bases, and 1 base had no gene match.

The chain combines TRBV19 with TRBJ1-2; 8 nucleotides line up with TRBD1. V lost 4 bases and J lost 1; bases outside the gene matches: 5. The germline CDR1 and CDR2 sequences are LNHDA and SQIVND (reference sequence). The CDR3 extends over 15 amino acids. CDR3 bases: TGTGCCAGTAGTAGGACAGGGTCAATTAACTATGGCTACACCTTC. Its translation is CASSRTGSINYGYTF.

The chain has TRBV10-2 and TRBJ2-3; D may be TRBD1 (5 bases). The CDR3 consists of 16 residues. V lost 2 bases and J lost 2, with 14 bases in between. Germline V gives CDR1 WSHSY, CDR2 SAAADI. The CDR3 spells CASSEGRVPFTDTQYF. The CDR3 nucleotides read TGCGCCAGCAGTGAGGGCAGGGTCCCCTTCACAGATACGCAGTATTTT.

This chain links TRBV28 with TRBJ1-5; 8 bases agree with TRBD1. From germline, CDR1 is MDHEN and CDR2 SYDVKM. With 6 bases clipped from V and 2 bases from J, the junction kept 3 bases outside the gene matches. CDR3 length: 14 residues. The CDR3 loop reads CASRVTGGNQPQHF. CDR3 bases: TGTGCCAGCAGGGTGACAGGGGGCAATCAGCCCCAGCATTTT.

The chain couples TRBV7-2 to TRBJ1-1; no clear D gene. The CDR3 is 13 amino acids. Germline V gene sequence: CDR1 SGHTA, CDR2 FQGNSA. The germline V and J ends were trimmed by 3 bases and 4 bases, with 9 bases remaining between them. The CDR3 nucleotides read TGTGCCAGCAGCTTTTGGGGAGGCACTGAAGCTTTCTTT. This codes for CASSFWGGTEAFF.

The chain has TRBV4-1 and TRBJ2-7, with 10 bases aligning to TRBD1. The V gene's germline CDR1 is MGHRA and CDR2 YSYEKL. CDR3 length: 14 residues. V lost 5 bases to trimming and J lost 3 bases; unmatched junction nucleotides: 4. The CDR3 DNA follows: TGCGCCAGCAGCTCGGACAGGGGGGGCTACGAGCAGTACTTC. This gives the protein CASSSDRGGYEQYF.

The J gene is TRBJ1-1, the V gene TRBV6-6; 8 bases map to TRBD1. Germline V gives CDR1 MNHNY, CDR2 SVGAGI (reference sequence). Unmatched junction bases numbered 3, after V lost 2 bases and J lost 1 base. CDR3 length equals 15 residues. Written as DNA, the CDR3 is TGTGCCAGCAGTTACGGACAGGGAAGGAACACTGAAGCTTTCTTT. Translation gives CASSYGQGRNTEAFF.

The count of this clone is one. The chain recombines TRBV9 with TRBJ2-3; D is perhaps TRBD1 (7 bases). The CDR3 runs 17 residues. V gave up 3 bases and J gave up 0 bases, with 17 bases separating them. The germline gives CDR1 SGDLS, CDR2 YYNGEE. The CDR3 sequence is CASSAQGGPTSTDTQYF. The CDR3 region has the DNA TGTGCCAGCAGCGCCCAGGGGGGCCCAACTAGCACAGATACGCAGTATTTT. Supplemented by reference TRBV9 and TRBJ2-3, the full variable domain reads DSGVTQTPKHLITATGQRVTLRCSPRSGDLSVYWYQQSLDQGLQFLIQYYNGEERAKGNILERFSAQQFPDLHSELNLSSLELGDSALYFCASSAQGGPTSTDTQYFGPGTRLTVL.

V usage is TRBV28 and J usage is TRBJ1-5, with 7 bases identical to TRBD1. V dropped 6 bases and J dropped 2; count of bases not matched to a gene: 4. The CDR3 contains 14 residues. Per the germline V gene, CDR1 is MDHEN and CDR2 is SYDVKM. The CDR3 region is CASRFTGGNQPQHF. CDR3 in DNA: TGTGCCAGCAGATTTACAGGGGGCAATCAGCCCCAGCATTTT.

The rearrangement links TRBV29-1 to TRBJ1-2, with D maybe TRBD1 (5 bases). Germline V gives CDR1 SQVTM, CDR2 ANQGSEA. The CDR3 contains 14 residues. V was trimmed by 7 bases and J by 4 bases, leaving 19 bases between them. Here the CDR3 reads CSETDGGSIYGYTF. CDR3 DNA: TGCAGCGAAACAGACGGGGGGAGTATCTATGGCTACACCTTC.

This clone occurred once. The chain combines TRBV6-5 with TRBJ2-7; D may be TRBD1 (6 bases). The CDR3 is 14 residues long. V was trimmed by 7 bases and J by 2 bases, leaving 15 bases between them. Germline V gene data show CDR1 as MNHEY and CDR2 as SVGAGI. This CDR3 is CASIPRNRAYEQYF. CDR3 DNA sequence: TGTGCCAGCATCCCACGGAACAGGGCCTACGAGCAGTACTTC.

The rearrangement uses TRBV4-1 and TRBJ1-5; D is undetermined. Germline CDR1 reads MGHRA; CDR2 reads YSYEKL. This CDR3 is built from 15 residues. With 0 bases removed from V and 1 base from J, the gap between germline ends came to 7 bases. The CDR3 sequence: CASSQEAQSNQPQHF. CDR3 DNA sequence: TGCGCCAGCAGCCAAGAGGCACAGAGCAATCAGCCCCAGCATTTT.